This is a list of T cell receptor beta chains from one sample in a study of prognosis after radiotherapy for stage I lung cancer. One entry per CDR3 protein, called by TCRdb with MiXCR from the multiplex PCR reads. The table has around 19,000 distinct CDR3 sequences, 40% to 55% seen once; the top ten hold about 33%. Sequencing used PBMCs, obtained before or after stereotactic body radiation therapy (not recorded which). The receptors here all came from a donor of 50 years or more with non-small cell lung cancer. CDR3s leave out the opening cysteine and the closing phenylalanine or tryptophan. Fields, in order: D gene, V gene, J gene, CDR3 protein. The D gene is left open where the match is weak.

D: TRBD2
V: TRBV20-1
J: TRBJ2-7
CDR3: SARHIAGTSGRGPYEQY

D: NA
V: TRBV5-8
J: TRBJ2-1
CDR3: ASTPYRNEQF

D: NA
V: TRBV2
J: TRBJ2-1
CDR3: ASSNLRQRAYNEQF

D: NA
V: TRBV6-1
J: TRBJ1-5
CDR3: ASRMRGGNYSNQPQH

D: NA
V: TRBV3-1
J: TRBJ1-1
CDR3: ASSRAGWGVGTEAF

D: NA
V: TRBV3-1
J: TRBJ2-5
CDR3: ASSPSSVGETQY

D: NA
V: TRBV30
J: TRBJ2-5
CDR3: AWKGPAAETQY

D: NA
V: TRBV6-2/TRBV6-3
J: TRBJ2-7
CDR3: ASSVETGNHEQY

D: NA
V: TRBV5-1
J: TRBJ1-2
CDR3: ASSLAERNYGYT

D: TRBD2
V: TRBV20-1
J: TRBJ2-3
CDR3: SAPSTSGRAADTQY

D: NA
V: TRBV11-2
J: TRBJ1-1
CDR3: ATRGGSIEAF

D: NA
V: TRBV27
J: TRBJ1-6
CDR3: ASRDGPSWSPLH

D: NA
V: TRBV11-3
J: TRBJ1-2
CDR3: ASSFGTGSDPF

D: NA
V: TRBV28
J: TRBJ1-2
CDR3: ASSWMGGKNYGYT

D: NA
V: TRBV12-3/TRBV12-4
J: TRBJ1-5
CDR3: ASSLEGGYNQPQH

D: TRBD1
V: TRBV2
J: TRBJ1-6
CDR3: ASSEGGQGRLALH

D: NA
V: TRBV28
J: TRBJ2-3
CDR3: ASRGGQDTQY

D: NA
V: TRBV30
J: TRBJ1-1
CDR3: AWSTFSQAAF

D: NA
V: TRBV6-5
J: TRBJ2-1
CDR3: ASSYSILERVDNEQF

D: NA
V: TRBV28
J: TRBJ2-3
CDR3: ASRAEHPIEQY

D: NA
V: TRBV27
J: TRBJ2-7
CDR3: ASTLQGGGEQY

D: NA
V: TRBV6-1
J: TRBJ2-2
CDR3: ASTSAGDNRQLF

D: NA
V: TRBV20-1
J: TRBJ2-3
CDR3: SAMFSVDTQY

D: NA
V: TRBV7-2
J: TRBJ1-2
CDR3: ARHGASDGYT

D: NA
V: TRBV20-1
J: TRBJ2-3
CDR3: SAEGVDGGWNGASTYTQY

D: TRBD2
V: TRBV7-2
J: TRBJ2-1
CDR3: ASSFPTSGSSNEQF

D: TRBD1
V: TRBV20-1
J: TRBJ2-1
CDR3: SAPTGTGSYNEQF

D: NA
V: TRBV28
J: TRBJ1-4
CDR3: ASSPSRGEKLF

D: NA
V: TRBV11-2
J: TRBJ2-2
CDR3: ASSTGETGELF

D: NA
V: TRBV28
J: TRBJ1-1
CDR3: ASIGPSLNTEAF

D: TRBD1
V: TRBV28
J: TRBJ1-6
CDR3: ASGQGPTRALH

D: NA
V: TRBV28
J: TRBJ2-1
CDR3: ASSSSRCTRGVWTIDNEQF

D: NA
V: TRBV6-1
J: TRBJ1-3
CDR3: ASTEVTSLNTIY

D: NA
V: TRBV7-8
J: TRBJ1-2
CDR3: ASSEEGGYGYT

D: NA
V: TRBV28
J: TRBJ2-7
CDR3: ASSPDLEHY

D: NA
V: TRBV9
J: TRBJ2-7
CDR3: ASSAGPKGDEQY

D: NA
V: TRBV10-3
J: TRBJ1-5
CDR3: ATRGRGANQPQH

D: NA
V: TRBV6-1
J: TRBJ2-3
CDR3: ASSEARQHTDTQY

D: NA
V: TRBV2
J: TRBJ1-2
CDR3: ASSGRGDGYT

D: TRBD2
V: TRBV6-4
J: TRBJ2-7
CDR3: AGLKPGLAGPEQY

D: NA
V: TRBV2
J: TRBJ2-5
CDR3: ASSLNQETQY

D: NA
V: TRBV20-1
J: TRBJ2-7
CDR3: SARTTYEQY

D: TRBD1
V: TRBV12-3/TRBV12-4
J: TRBJ1-5
CDR3: ASSRQGWVNQPQH

D: TRBD2
V: TRBV12-3/TRBV12-4
J: TRBJ2-1
CDR3: ASRFRVAGGGNDQF

D: NA
V: TRBV11-3
J: TRBJ1-2
CDR3: ASIPQVPGGYT

D: NA
V: TRBV24-1
J: TRBJ2-5
CDR3: ATRDKQETQY

D: TRBD2
V: TRBV15
J: TRBJ2-1
CDR3: ATSRTRGREGISYNEQF

D: TRBD1
V: TRBV19
J: TRBJ1-5
CDR3: ASRGTGSGNQPQH

D: NA
V: TRBV6-8
J: TRBJ1-5
CDR3: ASSYPYDGRNQPQH

D: NA
V: TRBV5-8
J: TRBJ2-4
CDR3: ASPMTPSRAKNIQY

D: TRBD2
V: TRBV11-3
J: TRBJ2-2
CDR3: ASSGTSDTGELF

D: NA
V: TRBV5-1
J: TRBJ1-2
CDR3: ASSPMDGSYGYT

D: NA
V: TRBV5-8
J: TRBJ1-6
CDR3: ASSSDWSSYNSPLN

D: TRBD1
V: TRBV20-1
J: TRBJ2-5
CDR3: SAGGQNQETQY

D: NA
V: TRBV9
J: TRBJ2-1
CDR3: ASSVQGQTYNEQF